This TCR beta chain was obtained from a study of blood T cell repertoires in COVID-19. Study details: The United States, Italy and Spain supplied acute and convalescent COVID-19 samples.

The V gene lost 4 bases and the J gene lost 12 bases, with 13 bases spanning the gap. The CDR3 extends over 12 amino acids. Germline CDR1 MNHEY, CDR2 SVGAGI. In the original processing: Nucleated cell counts were estimated from reference gene primer amplification. TCRdb's table, derived via immunoSEQ multiplex PCR, lists solely in-frame clones and lacks some. Clone size and V and J calls were adopted from that table, with D and trimming inferred from the DNA. The sample has fewer than 250,000 clones; 83% are singletons. The source is a human donor in a cohort sampled during active COVID-19. The V call is TRBV6-5, the J call TRBJ2-1, with a tentative D call TRBD2 (5 bases). The material sequenced was peripheral blood. The CDR3 loop is CASSSPDAGQFF. CDR3 DNA sequence: TGTGCCAGCAGTTCTCCGGACGCGGGGCAGTTCTTC.